Reported below is one T cell receptor beta chain. Its antigen is still unknown. Every TCR library drew on approximately 3.5 ug of total RNA. TCRdb reprocessed the 5' RACE reads, with one entry per CDR3 protein and no DNA. This repertoire includes around 140,000 distinct CDR3 sequences. The data stem from a study of monozygotic twins with inflammatory bowel disease. Study-wide results and limits: TCRbeta inverse Simpson diversity was decreased in IBD patients versus healthy co-twins.

The CDR3 consists of 11 residues. The germline CDR1 and CDR2 sequences are SQVTM and ANQGSEA. This chain connects TRBV29-1 to TRBJ2-7; as DNA is missing, the TRBD1 call by TCRdb cannot be tested. Sequencing was carried out using blood. This sequence originates from a human donor with ulcerative colitis or Crohn's disease, or a healthy co-twin of an affected twin (not recorded which). This CDR3 is CSVVGPYEQYF.